In this sample, the clone carrying this T cell receptor (beta chain) turned up a few times. Other nucleotide sequences from this sample produce the same CDR3. The data were taken from a study of beta chain features in type 1 diabetes. The whole isolated RNA underwent reverse transcription, so sequencing captured expressed TCRB transcripts. Sequencing used immunoSEQ multiplex PCR; TCRdb keeps in-frame clones, though not all of them. The sample holds hundreds of thousands of clones, about 14% seen once. From germline, CDR1 is LGHNT and CDR2 FRNRAP. CDR3 length: 16 amino acids. V shed 6 bases and J shed 2 bases, with 18 bases lying between them. Sampling consisted of one heparinised blood draw per donor, averaging roughly 110 mL.

Source material: central memory CD4+ T cells from blood. The sequence was collected from a man aged 25-45 years in good health. The chain employs TRBV12-5 and TRBJ2-3; a weak D match, TRBD1 (6 bases). CDR3 sequence reads: CASGLGQWTHTDTQYF. CDR3 DNA: TGTGCTAGTGGGCTGGGACAATGGACCCACACAGATACGCAGTATTTT.